This TCR beta chain was sequenced during a study of PD-1 blockade in classical Hodgkin lymphoma. Whole-study findings and limits: Causes of the repertoire differences remain undefined, possibly disease activity or prior therapy. In CD4+ cells, TCR diversity went up significantly by C4D1, but in CD8+ cells it did not.

The germline V gene has CDR1 MNHEY and CDR2 SVGAGI. The junction had 14 bases not matched to a gene; V was cut back by 7 bases and J by 9 bases. The CDR3 has 14 residues. Assay: immunoSEQ multiplex PCR; the TCRdb copy retains only in-frame clones and omits some. The profile shows nearly 55,000 clones, about 85% of them singletons. A remark on this clone: Its antigen remains unknown.

In every patient, relapse followed autologous stem cell transplantation, while exposure to brentuximab vedotin differed. The input for sequencing was peripheral blood mononuclear cells (PBMCs), taken at baseline. This chain links TRBV6-5 with TRBJ2-5; 7 bases map to TRBD1. The clonotype comes from a human donor with classical Hodgkin lymphoma. CDR3 in DNA: TGTGCCAGCAACCCCAGGGCAGGGGGTCAGGCCCAGTACTTC. It is translated as CASNPRAGGQAQYF.